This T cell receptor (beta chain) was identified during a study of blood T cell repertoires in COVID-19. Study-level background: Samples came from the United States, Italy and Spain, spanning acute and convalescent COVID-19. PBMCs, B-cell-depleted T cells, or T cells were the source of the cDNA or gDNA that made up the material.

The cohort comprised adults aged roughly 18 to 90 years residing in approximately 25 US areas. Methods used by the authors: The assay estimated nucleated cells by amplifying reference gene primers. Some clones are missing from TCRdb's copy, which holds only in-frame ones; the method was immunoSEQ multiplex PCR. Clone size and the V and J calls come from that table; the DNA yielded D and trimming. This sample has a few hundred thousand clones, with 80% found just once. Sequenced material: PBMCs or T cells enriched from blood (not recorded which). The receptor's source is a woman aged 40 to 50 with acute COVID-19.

The CDR3 sequence: CASRPGLAQSGELFF. The CDR3 region has the DNA TGCGCCAGCAGACCGGGACTAGCGCAAAGCGGGGAGCTGTTTTTT. V is TRBV5-1 and J is TRBJ2-2, with 10 bases fitting TRBD2. Germline V gene lookup returns CDR1 SGHRS and CDR2 YFSETQ. The CDR3 is made up of 15 amino acids. Trimming took 5 bases from V and 7 from J; bases not matched to a gene: 8.